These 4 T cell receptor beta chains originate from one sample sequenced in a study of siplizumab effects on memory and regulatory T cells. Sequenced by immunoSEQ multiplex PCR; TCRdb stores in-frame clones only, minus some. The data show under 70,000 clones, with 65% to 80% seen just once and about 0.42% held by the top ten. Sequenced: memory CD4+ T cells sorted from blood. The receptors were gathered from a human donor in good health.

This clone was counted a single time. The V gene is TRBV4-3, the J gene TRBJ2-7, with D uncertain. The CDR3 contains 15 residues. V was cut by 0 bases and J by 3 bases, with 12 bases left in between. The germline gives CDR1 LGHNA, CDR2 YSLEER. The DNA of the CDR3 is TGCGCCAGCAGCCAAGAATCACGGGCAGGCTACGAGCAGTACTTC. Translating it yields CASSQESRAGYEQYF.

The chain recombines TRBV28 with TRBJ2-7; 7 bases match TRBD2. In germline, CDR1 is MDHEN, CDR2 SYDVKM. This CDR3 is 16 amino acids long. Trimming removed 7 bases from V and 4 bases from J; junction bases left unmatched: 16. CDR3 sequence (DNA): TGTGCCAGCACTTACCGGGGGGATAGGTTCTTGTACGAGCAGTACTTC. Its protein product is CASTYRGDRFLYEQYF.

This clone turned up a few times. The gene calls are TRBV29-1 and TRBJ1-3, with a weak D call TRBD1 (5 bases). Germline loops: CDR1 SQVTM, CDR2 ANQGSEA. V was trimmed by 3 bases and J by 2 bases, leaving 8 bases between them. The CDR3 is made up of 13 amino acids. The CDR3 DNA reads TGCAGCGTTGACAGGGCCCCTGGAAACACCATATATTTT. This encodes CSVDRAPGNTIYF.

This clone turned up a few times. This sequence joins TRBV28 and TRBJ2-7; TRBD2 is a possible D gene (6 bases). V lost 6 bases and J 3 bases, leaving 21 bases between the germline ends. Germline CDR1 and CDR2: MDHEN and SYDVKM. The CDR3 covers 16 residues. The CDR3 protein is CASSPRWGVGIYEQYF. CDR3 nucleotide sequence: TGTGCCAGCAGCCCCCGGTGGGGGGTCGGGATCTACGAGCAGTACTTC.